These 19 T cell receptor beta chains were sequenced from one sample in a study of T cells after yellow fever vaccination. TCRdb analysed the 5' RACE reads with MiXCR anew, one entry per CDR3 protein. Of 150,000 to 200,000 distinct CDR3 sequences listed, 9.5% to 11% are singletons. Sequences were derived from CD8+ T cells sorted from PBMCs, sampled 15 days after the yellow fever booster vaccination. The receptor source for this set is a man in his late teens or twenties who received the YFV17D yellow fever vaccine.

This clonotype has more than one count but fewer than ten. The chain carries TRBV6-1 and TRBJ1-2; weak D call: TRBD1 (6 bases). This CDR3 is built from 18 residues. Trimming pared 7 bases from V and 0 bases from J, leaving 24 bases between. CDR1 and CDR2 (germline): MNHNS, SASEGT. CDR3 in amino acids: CASITRGDTLIPNYGYTF. As DNA, the CDR3 is TGTGCCAGCATAACGAGGGGGGACACCCTGATACCTAACTATGGCTACACCTTC.

The table lists this clonotype with many counts. The chain combines TRBV7-3 with TRBJ2-1; D is possibly TRBD1 (5 bases). The CDR3 extends over 14 amino acids. In germline, CDR1 is SGHTA, CDR2 FQGTGA. V lost 5 bases and J lost 0, with 8 bases in between. As DNA, the CDR3 is TGTGCCAGCAGCCAGGGCGGCTCCTACAATGAGCAGTTCTTC. It yields the protein CASSQGGSYNEQFF.

The chain carries TRBV4-1 and TRBJ1-1; no clear D gene. CDR1 is MGHRA and CDR2 is YSYEKL in the germline V gene. V was cut by 5 bases and J by 2 bases, with 12 bases left in between. The CDR3 totals 14 residues. CDR3 protein: CASSSLHENTEAFF. The CDR3, as DNA: TGCGCCAGCAGCTCTCTGCACGAAAACACTGAAGCTTTCTTT.

This chain's CDR3 is CALGPPGETQYF. Here the CDR3 DNA reads TGTGCCTTGGGACCCCCGGGGGAGACCCAGTACTTC. The chain is built from TRBV10-3 and TRBJ2-5, with D tentatively TRBD1 or TRBD2 (5 bases each). This CDR3 is built from 12 residues. CDR1 and CDR2 from the germline V gene are ENHRY and SYGVKD. V dropped 11 bases and J dropped 5 bases, with 15 bases sitting between them.

This clonotype was found a few times. The J gene is TRBJ2-1, the V gene TRBV27, with 8 bases fitting TRBD2. Germline loops: CDR1 MNHEY, CDR2 SMNVEV (reference sequence). This CDR3 is built from 15 residues. V shed 2 bases, J shed 4 bases, and the junction held 4 bases outside the gene matches. The CDR3 loop reads CASSLVAGRYNEQFF. The CDR3 coding sequence is TGTGCCAGCAGTTTAGTAGCGGGGCGTTACAATGAGCAGTTCTTC.

This clonotype was detected ten times or more. The J gene is TRBJ1-1, the V gene TRBV12-3 or TRBV12-4; 7 bases align to TRBD1. V shed 6 bases, J shed 5 bases, and the junction held 15 bases outside the gene matches. The CDR3 has 16 residues. The CDR3 loop reads CASSPQGVGGRTEAFF. CDR3 nucleotide sequence: TGTGCCAGCAGCCCCCAGGGGGTAGGGGGCCGGACTGAAGCTTTCTTT.

The chain is built from TRBV7-8 and TRBJ2-2; possible D gene TRBD2, 5 bases. The CDR3 totals 16 residues. CDR1 is SGHVS and CDR2 is FQNEAQ in the germline V gene. With 1 base removed from V and 6 bases from J, the gap between germline ends came to 15 bases. CDR3 nucleotides: TGTGCCAGCAGCTTAGACGGGGTAGTGGTCGCCGGGGAGCTGTTTTTT. As protein: CASSLDGVVVAGELFF.

This chain connects TRBV20-1 to TRBJ2-7; D gene ambiguous. This CDR3 is 13 amino acids long. CDR1 is DFQATT, CDR2 SNEGSKA, per germline (reference sequence). V gave up 0 bases and J gave up 3 bases, with 9 bases separating them. The CDR3 protein is CSARDRLGYEQYF. The DNA of the CDR3 is TGCAGTGCTAGAGATCGTCTCGGCTACGAGCAGTACTTC.

The gene calls are TRBV6-5 and TRBJ2-7; 7 nucleotides agree with TRBD1. CDR3 length: 14 residues. CDR1 is MNHEY and CDR2 is SVGAGI in the germline V gene. V was pared by 8 bases and J by 3 bases, with 10 bases of the junction left unmatched. For the CDR3, the DNA is TGTGCCAGCGGAACCGAACAGGGGCGCTACGAGCAGTACTTC. Protein: CASGTEQGRYEQYF.

This clonotype was counted between two and nine times. The chain is built from TRBV5-4 and TRBJ2-7; 7 bases fit TRBD2. Germline V gives CDR1 SGHNT, CDR2 YYREEE (reference sequence). Trimming took 6 bases from V and 1 from J; bases not matched to a gene: 7. The CDR3 length is 14 residues. The CDR3 protein is CASTDSGGSYEQYF. The CDR3 DNA reads TGTGCCAGCACCGATTCGGGGGGATCCTACGAGCAGTACTTC.

This chain joins TRBV2 and TRBJ2-1; D possibly matches TRBD1 or TRBD2 (5 bases each). Trimming took off 7 bases at V and 4 bases at J, with 17 bases between the two ends. CDR1 and CDR2 (germline): SNHLY, FYNNEI. There are 15 residues in the CDR3. The CDR3 reads CASIDVGRIYNEQFF. The CDR3 DNA reads TGTGCCAGCATAGATGTGGGACGGATATACAATGAGCAGTTCTTC. The full variable domain, completed using reference TRBV2 and TRBJ2-1, is EPEVTQTPSHQVTQMGQEVILRCVPISNHLYFYWYRQILGQKVEFLVSFYNNEISEKSEIFDDQFSVERPDGSNFTLKIRSTKLEDSAMYFCASIDVGRIYNEQFFGPGTRLTVL.

J is TRBJ2-1 and V is TRBV29-1; weak D call: TRBD1 (6 bases). The CDR3 extends over 14 amino acids. The V end lost 2 bases, the J end lost 10 bases, and 18 bases lay between the germline ends. Germline loops: CDR1 SQVTM, CDR2 ANQGSEA. The chain's CDR3 is CSVESRVRGFEQFF. The CDR3 DNA sequence: TGCAGCGTTGAATCAAGGGTCAGGGGATTCGAGCAGTTCTTC.

This clonotype was found a few times. The rearrangement uses TRBV5-1 and TRBJ2-7; TRBD1 aligns across 7 bases. CDR3 length equals 15 residues. Germline loops: CDR1 SGHRS, CDR2 YFSETQ. The junction had 6 bases not matched to a gene; V was cut back by 0 bases and J by 3 bases. This CDR3 is CASSLGQGVIYEQYF. The CDR3 region has the DNA TGCGCCAGCAGCTTGGGGCAGGGGGTAATCTACGAGCAGTACTTC.

The genes are TRBV7-3 and TRBJ2-2; 9 bases match TRBD1. This CDR3 contains 15 residues. Germline CDR1 SGHTA, CDR2 FQGTGA. J was trimmed by 6 bases and V by 5 bases; bases with no gene match: 7. Here the CDR3 DNA reads TGTGCCAGCAGCGAAGGGACAGGGCGGTCCGGGGAGCTGTTTTTT. This codes for CASSEGTGRSGELFF.

Many counts were recorded for this clonotype. The chain couples TRBV7-6 to TRBJ2-1; TRBD2 matches at 13 bases. V shed 1 base and J 10 bases; nucleotides not matched to a gene: 13. Germline CDR1 SGHVS, CDR2 FNYEAQ. The CDR3 is made up of 18 amino acids. In nucleotides, the CDR3 is TGTGCCAGCAGCTTAGACCATTTAGGGACTAGCGGGGATAAAGAGCAGTTCTTC. Protein sequence: CASSLDHLGTSGDKEQFF. Complete variable domain (other parts from reference TRBV7-6 and TRBJ2-1): GAGVSQSPRYKVTKRGQDVALRCDPISGHVSLYWYRQALGQGPEFLTYFNYEAQQDKSGLPNDRFSAERPEGSISTLTIQRTEQRDSAMYRCASSLDHLGTSGDKEQFFGPGTRLTVL.

The chain uses TRBV6-2 or TRBV6-3 and TRBJ1-5, with D perhaps matching TRBD1 (5 bases). Trimming left V 1 base short and J 8 bases short, with 12 bases between. The CDR3 extends over 14 amino acids. CDR1 is MNHEY, CDR2 SVGEGT, per germline. The CDR3 DNA reads TGTGCCAGCAGTTACTGGGCAGGGTTGGAGCCCCAGCATTTT. This gives the protein CASSYWAGLEPQHF.

The V gene is TRBV2, the J gene TRBJ2-7, with 12 bases matching TRBD2. V shed 7 bases and J 1 base; nucleotides not matched to a gene: 8. There are 16 residues in the CDR3. CDR1 and CDR2 (germline): SNHLY, FYNNEI. In DNA form, the CDR3 reads TGTGCCAGCATTCCTTCGACTAGCGGGAGATCCTACGAGCAGTACTTC. It yields the protein CASIPSTSGRSYEQYF.

There are many counts of this clonotype. The rearrangement uses TRBV11-2 and TRBJ1-2; D call uncertain. CDR3 length equals 14 residues. Trimming removed 1 base from V and 9 bases from J, with 15 bases in between. CDR1 SGHAT and CDR2 FQNNGV come from the germline V gene. DNA of the CDR3: TGTGCCAGCAGCTTAGCCGGGCACCACCGTCGCTACACCTTC. Residues: CASSLAGHHRRYTF. The full variable domain, rest sourced from reference TRBV11-2 and TRBJ1-2, is EAGVAQSPRYKIIEKRQSVAFWCNPISGHATLYWYQQILGQGPKLLIQFQNNGVVDDSQLPKDRFSAERLKGVDSTLKIQPAKLEDSAVYLCASSLAGHHRRYTFGSGTRLTVV.

The chain combines TRBV5-4 with TRBJ1-1, with D tentatively TRBD1 (6 bases). This CDR3 has 15 residues. The V end lost 1 base, the J end lost 2 bases, and 12 bases lay between the germline ends. In germline, CDR1 is SGHNT, CDR2 YYREEE (reference sequence). CDR3 coding DNA: TGTGCCAGCAGCTTGTTCGGACAGACTAACACTGAAGCTTTCTTT. Amino acids: CASSLFGQTNTEAFF.